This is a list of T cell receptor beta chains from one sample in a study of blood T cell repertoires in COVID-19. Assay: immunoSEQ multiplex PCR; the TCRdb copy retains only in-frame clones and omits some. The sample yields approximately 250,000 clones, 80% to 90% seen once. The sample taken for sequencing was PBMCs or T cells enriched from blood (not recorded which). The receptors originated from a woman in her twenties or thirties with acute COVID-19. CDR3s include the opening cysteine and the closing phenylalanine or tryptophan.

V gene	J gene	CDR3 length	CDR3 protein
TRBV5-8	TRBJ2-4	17	CASSLELSSLAKNIQYF
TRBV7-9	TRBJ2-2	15	CASSSSGRYNGELFF
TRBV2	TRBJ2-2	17	CASNLETGVVDTGELFF
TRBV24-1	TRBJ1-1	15	CATSDSGPEVGEAFF
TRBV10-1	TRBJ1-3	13	CASSEYSGNTIYF
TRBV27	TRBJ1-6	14	CASRPGTGVSPLHF
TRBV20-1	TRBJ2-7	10	CSAWDTEQYF
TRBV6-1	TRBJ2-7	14	CASSEGGTVYEQYF
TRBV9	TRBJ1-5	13	CASSDRPGQPQHF
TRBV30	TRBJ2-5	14	CAWSSGGQQETQYF